These 12 T cell receptor beta chains were all obtained from the same sample, sequenced in a study of T cell changes during pregnancy in multiple sclerosis. Some clones are missing from TCRdb's copy, which holds only in-frame ones; the method was immunoSEQ multiplex PCR. The table records roughly 40,000 clones, about 91% of them present only once. This sample comprised CD8+ T cells from peripheral blood mononuclear cells, obtained before pregnancy. The origin of the receptors is a female donor with multiple sclerosis, enrolled in a pregnancy study.

This clone came up once. This rearrangement joins TRBV4-3 to TRBJ2-7, with 10 bases lining up with TRBD1. Trimming removed 0 bases from V and 2 bases from J; junction bases left unmatched: 4. The germline V gene has CDR1 LGHNA and CDR2 YSLEER. The length of the CDR3 is 16 residues. The CDR3 sequence is CASSQDRTGGTYEQYF. The DNA of the CDR3 is TGCGCCAGCAGCCAAGATCGGACAGGGGGTACCTACGAGCAGTACTTC.

The sample holds a few counts of this clone. The chain couples TRBV4-2 to TRBJ2-2; TRBD2 matches 9 bases. V was pared by 0 bases and J by 6 bases, with 5 bases of the junction left unmatched. The germline V gene encodes CDR1 LGHNA and CDR2 YNFKEQ. There are 16 residues in the CDR3. The CDR3 region is CASSQDTAGGPGELFF. For the CDR3, the DNA is TGTGCCAGCAGCCAAGATACGGCGGGAGGGCCCGGGGAGCTGTTTTTT.

The rearrangement joins TRBV10-3 to TRBJ2-1; D is undetermined. The CDR3 runs 15 residues. Trimming removed 2 bases from V and 2 bases from J, with 10 bases in between. Germline values: CDR1 ENHRY, CDR2 SYGVKD. Here the CDR3 reads CAISEPGFAYNEQFF. CDR3 nucleotide sequence: TGTGCCATCAGTGAGCCCGGGTTCGCCTACAATGAGCAGTTCTTC.

V usage is TRBV27 and J usage is TRBJ2-7; TRBD1 agrees at 8 bases. V lost 3 bases and J lost 6; bases outside the gene matches: 7. The CDR3 extends over 14 amino acids. Per germline, CDR1 MNHEY and CDR2 SMNVEV (reference sequence). This CDR3 is CASSFVTGVGEQYF. In DNA, the CDR3 is TGTGCCAGCAGTTTCGTGACAGGGGTTGGCGAGCAGTACTTC.

This chain uses TRBV5-1 with TRBJ1-5, with D possibly TRBD1 on 5 matching bases. The CDR3 spans 15 residues. The V gene lost 4 bases and the J gene lost 3 bases, with 14 bases spanning the gap. CDR1 is SGHRS, CDR2 YFSETQ, per germline. CDR3 DNA: TGCGCCAGCAGCCAACTCGCAGGGCCCAATCAGCCCCAGCATTTT. Its protein is CASSQLAGPNQPQHF.

The V gene is TRBV5-4, the J gene TRBJ2-2; TRBD2 might be the D (6 bases). Deletions cut 9 bases from V and 10 bases from J, with 19 bases between. Germline lookup yields CDR1 SGHNT and CDR2 YYREEE (reference sequence). This CDR3 is 13 amino acids long. The CDR3 coding sequence is TGTGCCATTAGCGGACCGGGGGAGGAGGAGCTGTTTTTT. It yields the protein CAISGPGEEELFF.

This chain uses TRBV25-1 with TRBJ2-7; D may be TRBD1 (6 bases). The CDR3 is made up of 12 amino acids. V was cut by 5 bases and J by 9 bases, with 14 bases left in between. CDR1 MGHDK and CDR2 SYGVNS come from the germline V gene. For the CDR3, the DNA is TGTGCCAGCAGTCTCAGGGGAGAGGCGCAGTACTTC. Protein: CASSLRGEAQYF.

The gene calls are TRBV5-1 and TRBJ1-3; 7 bases agree with TRBD1. CDR3 length: 14 amino acids. Germline V lookup: CDR1 SGHRS, CDR2 YFSETQ. V was pared by 4 bases and J by 0 bases, with 1 base of the junction left unmatched. This CDR3 reads CASSPGGSGNTIYF. The CDR3 bases are TGCGCCAGCAGCCCAGGGGGCTCTGGAAACACCATATATTTT.

This rearrangement joins TRBV29-1 to TRBJ1-1; 7 nucleotides line up with TRBD1. The CDR3 contains 16 residues. The J segment lost 1 base and the V segment lost 7 bases, leaving 15 bases of the junction unmatched. Per the germline V gene, CDR1 is SQVTM and CDR2 is ANQGSEA. The CDR3 coding sequence is TGCAGCGCAACCTCCCGGAACCCAGGGGGGAACACTGAAGCTTTCTTT. Residues: CSATSRNPGGNTEAFF.

The chain uses TRBV7-9 and TRBJ2-1; 9 bases map to TRBD2. The CDR3 is 12 amino acids. The germline V gene encodes CDR1 SEHNR and CDR2 FQNEAQ (reference sequence). Unmatched junction bases numbered 3, after V lost 5 bases and J lost 10 bases. CDR3 protein: CASSRTSAEQFF. The CDR3 DNA is TGTGCCAGCAGCCGGACTAGCGCGGAGCAGTTCTTC.

The rearrangement joins TRBV5-4 to TRBJ2-7; 8 positions agree with TRBD2. V lost 0 bases to trimming and J lost 6 bases; unmatched junction nucleotides: 8. The CDR3 runs to 15 residues. Germline V CDR1 and CDR2: SGHNT, YYREEE (reference sequence). The CDR3 sequence: CASSLAAAGDREQYF. As DNA, the CDR3 is TGTGCCAGCAGCTTGGCCGCAGCGGGAGATCGCGAGCAGTACTTC.

The chain employs TRBV7-8 and TRBJ2-7; D gene unclear. CDR3 length equals 14 residues. Trimming cost V 1 base and J 3 bases, with 10 bases left between them. The V gene's germline CDR1 is SGHVS and CDR2 FQNEAQ. The CDR3 loop is CASSLVSFNYEQYF. The DNA of the CDR3 is TGTGCCAGCAGCTTAGTTAGCTTCAACTACGAGCAGTACTTC. Combining the CDR3 with reference TRBV7-8 and TRBJ2-7 gives the whole variable domain GAGVSQSPRYKVAKRGQDVALRCDPISGHVSLFWYQQALGQGPEFLTYFQNEAQLDKSGLPSDRFFAERPEGSVSTLKIQRTQQEDSAVYLCASSLVSFNYEQYFGPGTRLTVT.